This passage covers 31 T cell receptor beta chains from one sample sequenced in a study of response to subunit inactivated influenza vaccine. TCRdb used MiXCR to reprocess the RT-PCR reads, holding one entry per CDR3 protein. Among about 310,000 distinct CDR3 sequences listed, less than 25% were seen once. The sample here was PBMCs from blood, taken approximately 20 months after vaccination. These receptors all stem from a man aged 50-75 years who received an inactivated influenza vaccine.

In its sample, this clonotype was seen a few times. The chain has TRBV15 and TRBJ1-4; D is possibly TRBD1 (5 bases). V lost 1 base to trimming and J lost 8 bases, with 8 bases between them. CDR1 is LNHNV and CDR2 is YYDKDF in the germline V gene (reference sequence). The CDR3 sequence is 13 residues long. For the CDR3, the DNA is TGTGCCACCAGCAGAGGGGAGGGGGAAAAACTGTTTTTT. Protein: CATSRGEGEKLFF.

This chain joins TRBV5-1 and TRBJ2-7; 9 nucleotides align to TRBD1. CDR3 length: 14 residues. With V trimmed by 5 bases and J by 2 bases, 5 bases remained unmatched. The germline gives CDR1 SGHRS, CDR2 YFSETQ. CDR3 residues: CASSEGTGTYEQYF. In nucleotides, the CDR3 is TGCGCCAGCAGTGAGGGGACAGGGACCTACGAGCAGTACTTC. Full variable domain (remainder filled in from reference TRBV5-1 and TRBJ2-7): KAGVTQTPRYLIKTRGQQVTLSCSPISGHRSVSWYQQTPGQGLQFLFEYFSETQRNKGNFPGRFSGRQFSNSRSEMNVSTLELGDSALYLCASSEGTGTYEQYFGPGTRLTVT.

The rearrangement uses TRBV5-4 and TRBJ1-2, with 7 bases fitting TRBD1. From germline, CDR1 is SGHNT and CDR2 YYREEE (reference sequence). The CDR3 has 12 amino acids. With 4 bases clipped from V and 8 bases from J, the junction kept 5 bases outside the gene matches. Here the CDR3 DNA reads TGTGCCAGCAGCCCGCGACAGGGCGGCTACACCTTC. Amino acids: CASSPRQGGYTF.

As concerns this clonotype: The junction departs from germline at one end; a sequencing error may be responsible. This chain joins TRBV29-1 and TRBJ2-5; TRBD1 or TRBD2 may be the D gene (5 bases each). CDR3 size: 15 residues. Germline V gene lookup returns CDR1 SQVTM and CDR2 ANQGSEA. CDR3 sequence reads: CSVEDSDFKLGTQHF. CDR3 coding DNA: TGCAGCGTTGAAGATTCGGACTTCAAACTCGGGACCCAGCACTTC.

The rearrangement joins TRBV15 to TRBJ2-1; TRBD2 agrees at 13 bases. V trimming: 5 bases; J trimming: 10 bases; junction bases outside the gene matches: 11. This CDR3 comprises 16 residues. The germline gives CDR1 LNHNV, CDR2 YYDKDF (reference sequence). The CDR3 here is CATSLSRTSGSLEQFF. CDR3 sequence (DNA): TGTGCCACCAGCCTCTCTCGGACTAGCGGGAGTCTCGAGCAGTTCTTC.

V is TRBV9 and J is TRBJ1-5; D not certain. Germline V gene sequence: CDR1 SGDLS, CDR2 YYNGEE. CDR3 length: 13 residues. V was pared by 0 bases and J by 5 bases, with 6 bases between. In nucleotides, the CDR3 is TGTGCCAGCAGCGTAGCTGGGGATCAGCCCCAGCATTTT. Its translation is CASSVAGDQPQHF.

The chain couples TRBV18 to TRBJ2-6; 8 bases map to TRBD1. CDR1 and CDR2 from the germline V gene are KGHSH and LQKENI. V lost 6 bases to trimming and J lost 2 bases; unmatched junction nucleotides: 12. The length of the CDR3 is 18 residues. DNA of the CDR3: TGTGCCAGCTCTCGGGACAGGACTCCCGGTACTGGGGCCAACGTCCTGACTTTC. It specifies CASSRDRTPGTGANVLTF.

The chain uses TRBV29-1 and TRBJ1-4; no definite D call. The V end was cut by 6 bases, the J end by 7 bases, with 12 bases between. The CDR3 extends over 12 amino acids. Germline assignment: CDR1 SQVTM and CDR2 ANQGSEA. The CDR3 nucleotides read TGCAGCGTGAAGGACGCACTTGAAAAACTGTTTTTT. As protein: CSVKDALEKLFF.

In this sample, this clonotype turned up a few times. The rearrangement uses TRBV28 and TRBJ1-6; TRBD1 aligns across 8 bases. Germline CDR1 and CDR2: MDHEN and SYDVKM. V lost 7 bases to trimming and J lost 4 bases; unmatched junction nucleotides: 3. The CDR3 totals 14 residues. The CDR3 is CASNRQGYNSPLHF. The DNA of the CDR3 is TGTGCCAGCAACAGACAGGGGTATAATTCACCCCTCCACTTT.

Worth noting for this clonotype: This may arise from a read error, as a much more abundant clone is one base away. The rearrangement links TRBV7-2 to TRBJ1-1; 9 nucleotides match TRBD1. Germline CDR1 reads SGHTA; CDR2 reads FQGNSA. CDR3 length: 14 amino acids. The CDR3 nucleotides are TGTGCCAGCAGTTTACGACAGGGGGGGACTGAAGCTCTCTTT. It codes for CASSLRQGGTEALF. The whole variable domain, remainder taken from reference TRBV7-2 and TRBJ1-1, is GAGVSQSPSNKVTEKGKDVELRCDPISGHTALYWYRQSLGQGLEFLIYFQGNSAPDKSGLPSDRFSAERTGGSVSTLTIQRTQQEDSAVYLCASSLRQGGTEALFGQGTRLTVV.

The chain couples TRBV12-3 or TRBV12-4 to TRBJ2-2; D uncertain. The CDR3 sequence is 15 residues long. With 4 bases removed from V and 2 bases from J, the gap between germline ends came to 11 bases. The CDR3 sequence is CASSWEYRNTGELFF. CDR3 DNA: TGTGCCAGCAGTTGGGAATACAGAAACACCGGGGAGCTGTTTTTT.

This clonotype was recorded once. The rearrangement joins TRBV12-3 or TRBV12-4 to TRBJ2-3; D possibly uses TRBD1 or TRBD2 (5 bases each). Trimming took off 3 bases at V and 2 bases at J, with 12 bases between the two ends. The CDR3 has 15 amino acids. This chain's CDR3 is CASSLGPGTTDTQYF. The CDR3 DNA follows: TGTGCCAGCAGTTTGGGACCCGGTACCACAGATACGCAGTATTTT.

The CDR3 loop reads CASSGKWDRSYEQYF. The DNA of the CDR3 is TGTGCCAGCAGCGGAAAATGGGACAGATCCTACGAGCAGTACTTC. V usage is TRBV3-1 and J usage is TRBJ2-7; TRBD1 aligns across 7 bases. This CDR3 region has 15 residues. CDR1 and CDR2 from the germline V gene are LGHDT and YNNKEL (reference sequence). The junction had 8 bases not matched to a gene; V was cut back by 5 bases and J by 1 base.

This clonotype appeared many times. The chain's CDR3 is CSAQTYSNQPQHF. The CDR3 DNA follows: TGCAGTGCCCAAACGTATAGCAATCAGCCCCAGCATTTT. The rearrangement uses TRBV20-1 and TRBJ1-5; no clear D gene. Between the trimmed V and J ends, which lost 6 bases and 0 bases, there was a span of 9 bases. Germline CDR1 DFQATT, CDR2 SNEGSKA (reference sequence). The CDR3 contains 13 residues.

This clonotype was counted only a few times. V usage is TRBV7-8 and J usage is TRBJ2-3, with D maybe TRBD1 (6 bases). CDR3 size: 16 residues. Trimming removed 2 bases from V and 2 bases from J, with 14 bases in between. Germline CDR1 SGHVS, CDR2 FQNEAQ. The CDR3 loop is CASSLRVRGDTDTQYF. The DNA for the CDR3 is TGTGCCAGCAGCTTAAGAGTCAGGGGCGACACAGATACGCAGTATTTT.

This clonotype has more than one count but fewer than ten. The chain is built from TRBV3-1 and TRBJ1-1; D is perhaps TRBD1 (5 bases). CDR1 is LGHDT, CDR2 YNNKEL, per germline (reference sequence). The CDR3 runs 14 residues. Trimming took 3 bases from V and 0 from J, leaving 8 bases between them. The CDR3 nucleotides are TGTGCCAGCAGCCATACAGGACTGAACACTGAAGCTTTCTTT. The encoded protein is CASSHTGLNTEAFF.

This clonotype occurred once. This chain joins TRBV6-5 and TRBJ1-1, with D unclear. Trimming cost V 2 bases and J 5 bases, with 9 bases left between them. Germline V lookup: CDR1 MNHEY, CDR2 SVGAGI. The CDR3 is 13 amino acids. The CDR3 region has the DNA TGTGCCAGCAGTTACCTTCGTGGGACTGAAGCTTTCTTT. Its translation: CASSYLRGTEAFF.

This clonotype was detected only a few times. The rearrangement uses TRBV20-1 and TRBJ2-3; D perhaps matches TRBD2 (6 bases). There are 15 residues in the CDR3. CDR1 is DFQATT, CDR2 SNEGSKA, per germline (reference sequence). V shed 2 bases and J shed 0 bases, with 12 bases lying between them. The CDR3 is CSARPFRGSTDTQYF. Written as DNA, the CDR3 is TGCAGTGCTAGACCTTTCCGGGGGAGCACAGATACGCAGTATTTT.

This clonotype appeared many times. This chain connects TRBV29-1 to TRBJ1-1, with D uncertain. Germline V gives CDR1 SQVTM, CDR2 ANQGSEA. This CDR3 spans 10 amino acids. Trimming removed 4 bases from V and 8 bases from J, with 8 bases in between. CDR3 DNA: TGCAGCGTTGTAGTGGCAGAAGCTTTCTTT. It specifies CSVVVAEAFF.

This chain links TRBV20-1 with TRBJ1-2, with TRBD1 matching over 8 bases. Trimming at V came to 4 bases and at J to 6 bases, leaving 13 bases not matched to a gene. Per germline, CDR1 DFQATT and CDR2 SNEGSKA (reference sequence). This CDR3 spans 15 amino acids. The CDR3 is CSATKGQRQGNGYTF. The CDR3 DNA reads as TGCAGTGCTACGAAGGGCCAGAGACAGGGGAATGGCTACACCTTC.

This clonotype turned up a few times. Here the CDR3 reads CASSHGTSGYTF. In DNA form, the CDR3 reads TGCGCCAGCAGCCACGGGACTTCTGGCTACACCTTC. The chain is built from TRBV5-1 and TRBJ1-2; a possible D gene is TRBD1 (5 bases). Between the trimmed V and J ends, which lost 4 bases and 7 bases, there was a span of 11 bases. This CDR3 is 12 amino acids long. Germline CDR1 and CDR2: SGHRS and YFSETQ.

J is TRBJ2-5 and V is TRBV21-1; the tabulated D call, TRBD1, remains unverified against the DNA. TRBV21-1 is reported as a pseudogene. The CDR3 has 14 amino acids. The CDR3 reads CASSKRGGLETQYF. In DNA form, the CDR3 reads TGTGCCAGCAGCAAGAGGGGTGGGTTGGAGACCCAGTACTTC.

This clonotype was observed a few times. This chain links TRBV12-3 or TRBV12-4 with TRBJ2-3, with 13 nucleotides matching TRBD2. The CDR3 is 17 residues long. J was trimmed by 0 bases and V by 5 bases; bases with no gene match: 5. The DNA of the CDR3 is TGTGCCAGCAGTCCTCCGGGACTAGCGGGGAGCACAGATACGCAGTATTTT. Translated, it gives CASSPPGLAGSTDTQYF.

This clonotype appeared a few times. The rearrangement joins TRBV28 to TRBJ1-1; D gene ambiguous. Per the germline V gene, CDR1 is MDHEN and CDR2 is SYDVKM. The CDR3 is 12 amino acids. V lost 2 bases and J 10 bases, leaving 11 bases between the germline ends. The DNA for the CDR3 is TGTGCCAGCAGTTTAGCCCTCTTAGGAGCTTTCTTT. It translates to CASSLALLGAFF.

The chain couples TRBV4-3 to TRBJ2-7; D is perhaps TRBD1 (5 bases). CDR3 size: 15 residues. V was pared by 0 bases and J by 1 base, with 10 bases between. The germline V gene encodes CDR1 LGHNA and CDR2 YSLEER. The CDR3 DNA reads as TGCGCCAGCAGCCAAGACAGGGTTTCTTCCTACGAGCAGTACTTC. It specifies CASSQDRVSSYEQYF.

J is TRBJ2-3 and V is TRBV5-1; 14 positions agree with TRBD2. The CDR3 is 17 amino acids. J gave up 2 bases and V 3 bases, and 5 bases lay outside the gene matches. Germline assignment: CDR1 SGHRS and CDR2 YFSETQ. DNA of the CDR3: TGCGCCAGCAGCTCGGGACTAGCGGGGGCCCTCACAGATACGCAGTATTTT. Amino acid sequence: CASSSGLAGALTDTQYF.

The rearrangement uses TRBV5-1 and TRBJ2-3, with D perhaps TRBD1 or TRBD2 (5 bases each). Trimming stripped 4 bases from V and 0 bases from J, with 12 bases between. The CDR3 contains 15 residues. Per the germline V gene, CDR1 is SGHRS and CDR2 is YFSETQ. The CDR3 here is CASSMGTTSTDTQYF. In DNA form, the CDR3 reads TGCGCCAGCAGCATGGGGACGACGAGCACAGATACGCAGTATTTT.

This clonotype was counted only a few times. The CDR3 here is CASSLAQGIIQETQYF. CDR3 coding DNA: TGTGCCAGCAGCTTAGCGCAGGGTATCATCCAAGAGACCCAGTACTTC. V is TRBV7-8 and J is TRBJ2-5; weak D call: TRBD1 (5 bases). V gave up 0 bases and J gave up 1 base, with 12 bases separating them. The CDR3 is 16 residues long. Germline CDR1 SGHVS, CDR2 FQNEAQ.

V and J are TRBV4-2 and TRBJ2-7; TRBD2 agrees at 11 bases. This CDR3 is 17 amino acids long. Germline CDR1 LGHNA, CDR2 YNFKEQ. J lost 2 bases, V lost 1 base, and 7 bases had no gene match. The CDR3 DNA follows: TGTGCCAGCAGCCAAGGCAGGGGACTAGCGGCCACCTACGAGCAGTACTTC. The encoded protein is CASSQGRGLAATYEQYF.

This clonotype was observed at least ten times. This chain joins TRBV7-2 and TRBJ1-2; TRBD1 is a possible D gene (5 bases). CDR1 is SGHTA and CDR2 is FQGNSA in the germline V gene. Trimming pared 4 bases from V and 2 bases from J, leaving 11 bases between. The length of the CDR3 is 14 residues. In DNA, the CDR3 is TGTGCCAGCAGCTCGGAGGGGCTCAACTATGGCTACACCTTC. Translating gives CASSSEGLNYGYTF.

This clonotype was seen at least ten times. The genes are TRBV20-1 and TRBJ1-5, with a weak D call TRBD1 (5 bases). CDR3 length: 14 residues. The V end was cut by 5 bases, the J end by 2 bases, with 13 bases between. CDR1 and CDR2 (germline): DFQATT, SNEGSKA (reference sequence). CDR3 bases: TGCAGTGCTCTCTCGTTGGGGGGCAATCAGCCCCAGCATTTT. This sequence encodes CSALSLGGNQPQHF.